One sample yielded the 3 T cell receptor beta chains listed below, sequenced in a study of technical replicates of blood from four donors (dated by TCRdb to 2015 to 2018). The library was generated by the immunoSEQ multiplex PCR assay. Entries here come from immuneACCESS through TCRdb and include only in-frame sequences with V and J called. Some clones fail to appear in such tables; in the studies checked, an unresolved V gene covers under half of the shortfall, and the cause of the remainder is unknown. The sample table shows over 8,000 clones, and 85% to 90% are seen once. About an eighth of the sample is taken by the ten largest. The sequencing sample was made of PBMCs. The source of these receptors is a human donor in good health.

V and J are TRBV5-8 and TRBJ1-2; weak D call: TRBD1 (6 bases). This CDR3 is built from 15 residues. Trimming shortened V by 2 bases and J by 0 bases, and 11 bases separated the two germline ends. Germline-derived CDR1 and CDR2 are SGHTS and YDEGEE. CDR3 region: CASSLQGWANYGYTF. The CDR3 DNA reads TGTGCCAGCAGCTTACAGGGTTGGGCTAACTATGGCTACACCTTC.

The chain combines TRBV11-2 with TRBJ2-7, with D perhaps TRBD1 (6 bases). The CDR3 is 15 residues long. Per germline, CDR1 SGHAT and CDR2 FQNNGV. Trimming removed 1 base from V and 0 bases from J, with 10 bases in between. In nucleotides, the CDR3 is TGTGCCAGCAGCTTAGGTCAGGGGAGCTCCTACGAGCAGTACTTC. Its translation is CASSLGQGSSYEQYF.

This chain joins TRBV5-4 and TRBJ1-2; 8 positions match TRBD1. The CDR3 length is 14 residues. J was trimmed by 7 bases and V by 3 bases; bases with no gene match: 8. CDR1 is SGHNT, CDR2 YYREEE, per germline (reference sequence). The chain's CDR3 is CASSSSSTGAGYTF. In DNA form, the CDR3 reads TGTGCCAGCAGCTCTTCTTCGACAGGGGCTGGCTACACCTTC.